This TCR beta chain comes out of a study of blood T cell repertoires in COVID-19. Study in general: From the United States, Italy and Spain came samples of acute and convalescent COVID-19. T cells, B-cell-depleted T cells, or PBMCs supplied cDNA or gDNA.

Looked up from germline, CDR1 is LGHDT and CDR2 is YNNKEL (reference sequence). V dropped 4 bases and J dropped 10; count of bases not matched to a gene: 3. The CDR3 loop spans 13 amino acids. In the study's own analysis: It was from reference gene primer amplification that nucleated cell counts were estimated. The assay was immunoSEQ multiplex PCR, and TCRdb's table has in-frame clones only and misses some. Clone size and V and J calls were adopted from that table, with D and trimming inferred from the DNA. The table has roughly 250,000 clones, over 80% seen once. Sequenced: peripheral blood. The chain couples TRBV3-1 (or the pseudogene TRBV3-2) to TRBJ1-6; 8 nucleotides match TRBD1. The sequence was collected from a woman aged 40-49 years with acute or convalescent COVID-19. The CDR3 is CASSPDRVSPLHF. Here the CDR3 DNA reads TGTGCCAGCAGCCCGGACAGGGTATCACCCCTCCACTTT.